This TCR beta chain is from a study of vaccination and CD4 T cells after COVID-19 (dated by TCRdb to between 2021 and 2022). Turning to the overall study: Convalescent patients had a positive SARS-CoV-2 result on nasal swab PCR, and of these patients, several had mild disease and one had severe disease. The convalescent cohort included six males and four females, with two Hispanic individuals, seven Caucasians, two Asians and one multiracial person. Post-COVID blood samples were collected from convalescent patients a median of approximately 93 days after diagnosis, with a range of roughly 35 to 180 days. Post-vaccine blood samples were collected a median of approximately eleven weeks after the second vaccine dose, ranging from about 13 to 241 days. Control cultures used a CEFX viral epitope pool as positive control, an HIV-1 Nef peptide pool as negative control, or no peptide. In around ten COVID-19 convalescent patients and a handful of infection-naive healthy vaccine recipients, the spike-specific CD4+ TCR repertoire before mRNA vaccination was compared with the repertoire after mRNA vaccination. Overlapping spike peptide pools from SARS-CoV-2 and from the common cold coronaviruses HCoV-NL63, HCoV-OC43 and HCoV-229E were used as culture stimuli. Each participant got two doses of either the Pfizer-BioNTech BNT162b2 vaccine (n=8) or the Moderna mRNA-1273 vaccine (n=2).

In the paper's terms, the treatment or condition label means: roughly nine-day PBMC culture with coronavirus spike peptide pools or control peptides (ViraFEST assay). To expand antigen-specific T cells with peptide pools and then pick out the expanded clonotypes through TCR sequencing, the study relied on the ViraFEST assay. The convalescent patients' positive SARS-CoV-2 PCR tests fell between March and December 2020, which was before the Alpha, Beta and Delta variants emerged in the United States. Each well held 2 million or so PBMCs cultured in IMDM containing approximately 5% human AB serum and 10 IU/ml IL-2, with 8.5 to 10 ug/ml peptide pools added. On days 3 and 7, half of the culture medium was replaced with fresh IL-2-containing medium. Once the cells had been in culture for about 10 days, the EasySep CD4+ T cell isolation kit was used to isolate CD4+ T cells by negative selection. PBMCs were separated from whole blood using Ficoll-Paque Plus gradient centrifugation and then either used fresh or cryopreserved at -140C. In general, triplicate wells were set up for every culture condition.

In regard to this clonotype: The target of this receptor is not known. Base quality data are lacking; no much larger clone is found one base away.

The paper's findings and limits, for the study overall: Of the vaccine-specific clones in convalescent patients, 304 of 307, or nearly all, reacted only to SARS-CoV-2 spike and did not cross-react with common cold coronaviruses. An increase in the median number of SARS-CoV-2-reactive clonotypes from 20 to 25 after infection to 35 to 40 after vaccination was observed, but the change was not found to be significant. Among the post-vaccine SARS-CoV-2-reactive clones in convalescent patients, a median 86.3% showed up only after vaccination, which suggests vaccine-specific priming. Relatively few convalescent patients were included in the study, and early timepoints after natural infection were not analyzed.

Its CDR3 holds 17 amino acids, cysteine through phenylalanine. Kept here is only the CDR3 DNA, which spans 51 bases and is read in frame from base 1. The germline V gene yields KGHSH for CDR1 and LQKENI for CDR2. V is pruned by 2 bases and J by 0 bases, leaving 7 bases of the junction without a gene match. The method behind the library was PCR. TCR sequencing of DNA from cultured CD4+ T cells used the Oncomine TCR Beta short-read assay at the Johns Hopkins FTIC core. The QIAamp micro DNA kit was used to extract genomic DNA from the cultured CD4+ T cells. The Oncomine TCR Beta libraries from cultured CD4+ T cells were pooled using unique dual indexes and then sequenced on an Illumina iSeq 100. The study's processing was this. Non-productive sequences were filtered out, and CDR3s that did not start with C, did not end with F or W, or were shorter than 7 amino acids were discarded. Antigen-specific clonotypes were identified using the MANAFEST web application through comparison of peptide-stimulated wells with reference and other culture wells. Positive clones required FDR below 0.05, an odds ratio above 5, and productive frequency above 0.1% in at least two of three replicate wells. A clonotype was classed as cross-reactive if the clonotype showed significant expansion both in SARS-CoV-2 spike wells and in at least one common cold coronavirus spike condition. CDR3 homology was assessed with Levenshtein distances (stringdist) and unrooted phylogenetic trees (ape) in R version 3.6.1. TCRdb redid the processing of the public reads, applying fastp at Q25 and MiXCR, and retained in-frame beta chains. Each record represents a unique CDR3 protein, reported with the most common genes and DNA among its rows. In this record, the V and J calls reflect TCRdb's handling and not the investigators' own analysis. The sample table lists fewer than 15,000 distinct CDR3 sequences, 45% to 65% of them with a count of one. Of the sample, approximately 12% falls within the top ten clones.

This clonotype originated in a human donor who had recovered from COVID-19. The rearrangement joined TRBV18 to TRBJ2-4; 7 central nucleotides agree with TRBD1. Sequencing input: CD4+ T cells from blood, cultured in vitro. The nucleotide sequence is TGTGCCAGCTCACCAACAGGGGATACCGGAGCCAAAAACATTCAGTACTTC. Protein translation: CASSPTGDTGAKNIQYF.